These 22 T cell receptor beta chains were sequenced from one sample in a study of technical replicates of blood from a few donors. The table came from immunoSEQ multiplex PCR; TCRdb's copy has only in-frame clones and leaves some out. Of over 90,000 clones in the sample, about 95% were seen once. The sequencing input was T cells isolated from PBMCs. The receptors here all came from a human donor in good health.

The chain recombines TRBV6-5 with TRBJ2-1; TRBD1 aligns across 8 bases. J gave up 4 bases and V 2 bases, and 4 bases lay outside the gene matches. Germline values: CDR1 MNHEY, CDR2 SVGAGI. CDR3 length: 15 residues. The DNA for the CDR3 is TGTGCCAGCAGTTACGGCAGGGGGCAGTACAATGAGCAGTTCTTC. This gives the protein CASSYGRGQYNEQFF.

The rearrangement links TRBV23-1 to TRBJ2-2, with 7 bases that match TRBD1. TRBV23-1 is annotated as an ORF whose role is uncertain. The V gene end was trimmed by 2 bases and the J gene end by 0 bases; junction bases not matched to a gene: 3. This CDR3 comprises 16 residues. CDR3 sequence (DNA): TGCGCCAGCAGTCAACTCGGACAGGCGAACACCGGGGAGCTGTTTTTT. Translated, it gives CASSQLGQANTGELFF.

The rearrangement joins TRBV4-3 to TRBJ2-1; tentatively, D is TRBD2 (6 bases). The CDR3 covers 14 residues. From germline, CDR1 is LGHNA and CDR2 YSLEER. V gave up 2 bases and J gave up 7 bases, with 12 bases separating them. The CDR3 DNA follows: TGCGCCAGCAGCCAACTCGGGGGTCTTAATGAGCAGTTCTTC. Amino acids: CASSQLGGLNEQFF.

The rearrangement links TRBV11-3 to TRBJ2-3, with TRBD2 identical over 14 bases. This CDR3 is 16 amino acids long. J was trimmed by 4 bases and V by 5 bases; bases with no gene match: 5. CDR1 is SGHNT, CDR2 YENEEA, per germline. As DNA, the CDR3 is TGTGCCAGCAGCCAGGGACTAGCGGGAGTGGCAGATACGCAGTATTTT. It is translated as CASSQGLAGVADTQYF.

CDR3 protein: CASSLRGGSSYEQYF. The CDR3 DNA follows: TGTGCCAGCAGCTTGAGGGGCGGGAGCTCCTACGAGCAGTACTTC. The rearrangement links TRBV18 to TRBJ2-7; 7 nucleotides match TRBD2. V shed 8 bases, J shed 0 bases, and the junction held 10 bases outside the gene matches. Germline V gene data show CDR1 as KGHSH and CDR2 as LQKENI. The CDR3 runs to 15 residues.

The chain combines TRBV28 with TRBJ2-7, with D tentatively TRBD2 (5 bases). The germline gives CDR1 MDHEN, CDR2 SYDVKM. Trimming left V 7 bases short and J 8 bases short, with 24 bases between. The CDR3 totals 15 residues. The CDR3 DNA reads TGTGCCAGCACCCTTCATATCGACAACCGGGATCAGCAGTACTTC. Protein sequence: CASTLHIDNRDQQYF.

CDR3 loop: CATSRETGAETQYF. The CDR3 DNA sequence: TGTGCCACCAGCAGAGAAACGGGAGCAGAGACCCAGTACTTC. The chain combines TRBV15 with TRBJ2-5; a weak D match, TRBD2 (6 bases). V lost 0 bases and J 4 bases, leaving 9 bases between the germline ends. The CDR3 totals 14 residues. Per germline, CDR1 LNHNV and CDR2 YYDKDF (reference sequence).

The rearrangement uses TRBV9 and TRBJ2-3; 10 bases are a match to TRBD1. The J segment lost 6 bases and the V segment lost 3 bases, leaving 7 bases of the junction unmatched. This CDR3 comprises 15 residues. Germline V lookup: CDR1 SGDLS, CDR2 YYNGEE. CDR3 coding DNA: TGTGCCAGCAGCGCGACAGGGGGCCTAGGGGATACGCAGTATTTT. This sequence encodes CASSATGGLGDTQYF. Filled out from reference TRBV9 and TRBJ2-3, the complete variable domain reads DSGVTQTPKHLITATGQRVTLRCSPRSGDLSVYWYQQSLDQGLQFLIQYYNGEERAKGNILERFSAQQFPDLHSELNLSSLELGDSALYFCASSATGGLGDTQYFGPGTRLTVL.

The chain has TRBV6-1 and TRBJ2-1; TRBD2 is a possible D gene (7 bases). This CDR3 comprises 14 residues. Germline V CDR1 and CDR2: MNHNS, SASEGT. The chain's CDR3 is CVIGKGGSYNEQFF. The CDR3, as DNA: TGTGTCATAGGCAAGGGGGGGTCCTACAATGAGCAGTTCTTC.

V and J are TRBV9 and TRBJ2-3; TRBD2 aligns across 9 bases. CDR3 length: 17 residues. J lost 5 bases, V lost 1 base, and 11 bases had no gene match. Germline V lookup: CDR1 SGDLS, CDR2 YYNGEE. The CDR3: CASSVKIAGEPVDTQYF. The CDR3 region has the DNA TGTGCCAGCAGCGTAAAGATAGCGGGAGAGCCTGTAGATACGCAGTATTTT.

V usage is TRBV10-2 and J usage is TRBJ2-1; 9 bases agree with TRBD2. This CDR3 contains 18 residues. With 3 bases clipped from V and 0 bases from J, the junction kept 9 bases outside the gene matches. Germline-derived CDR1 and CDR2 are WSHSY and SAAADI. Here the CDR3 reads CASSDNSGSWGSYNEQFF. The DNA of the CDR3 is TGCGCCAGCAGTGATAATAGCGGGAGTTGGGGCTCCTACAATGAGCAGTTCTTC.

The DNA of the CDR3 is TGTGCCAGCAGCTTTGACGGGGATTCCCAGCCCCAGCATTTT. Translating it yields CASSFDGDSQPQHF. V gene TRBV5-4 combines with J gene TRBJ1-5; D call uncertain. This CDR3 has 14 amino acids. Germline V gene data show CDR1 as SGHNT and CDR2 as YYREEE (reference sequence). V lost 2 bases and J 7 bases, leaving 13 bases between the germline ends.

The genes are TRBV27 and TRBJ2-7; the D gene is possibly TRBD2 (5 bases). V gave up 3 bases and J gave up 2 bases, with 5 bases separating them. Germline V lookup: CDR1 MNHEY, CDR2 SMNVEV (reference sequence). The CDR3 extends over 12 amino acids. The CDR3: CASSFGAYEQYF. CDR3 bases: TGTGCCAGCAGTTTCGGGGCCTACGAGCAGTACTTC.

A single count supports this clone. This chain links TRBV2 with TRBJ1-2; D gene unclear. Germline V gene data show CDR1 as SNHLY and CDR2 as FYNNEI. V dropped 3 bases and J dropped 8 bases, with 7 bases sitting between them. There are 11 residues in the CDR3. The CDR3 nucleotides are TGTGCCAGCAGTGATCCGGGGGGCTACACCTTC. Protein product: CASSDPGGYTF.

In nucleotides, the CDR3 is TGTGCCAGCGGGCCAGATCAGCCCCAGCATTTT. Its protein product is CASGPDQPQHF. The chain uses TRBV9 and TRBJ1-5, with unresolved D. CDR3 size: 11 residues. CDR1 is SGDLS and CDR2 is YYNGEE in the germline V gene. The ends were cut back, 7 bases at V and 5 bases at J, with 7 bases in the middle.

The chain couples TRBV28 to TRBJ2-2; no clear D gene. Germline V lookup: CDR1 MDHEN, CDR2 SYDVKM. The CDR3 runs 12 residues. The ends were cut back, 7 bases at V and 1 base at J, with 4 bases in the middle. The chain's CDR3 is CASTGNTGELFF. The CDR3 DNA reads as TGTGCCAGCACCGGGAACACCGGGGAGCTGTTTTTT.

The CDR3 reads CSVAGGRDTDTQYF. DNA of the CDR3: TGCAGCGTGGCGGGCGGAAGGGACACAGATACGCAGTATTTT. This sequence joins TRBV29-1 and TRBJ2-3, with D perhaps matching TRBD2 (5 bases). This CDR3 spans 14 amino acids. V gave up 6 bases and J gave up 2 bases, with 15 bases separating them. Germline lookup yields CDR1 SQVTM and CDR2 ANQGSEA.

This chain uses TRBV2 with TRBJ2-7; the D is unclear. The germline gives CDR1 SNHLY, CDR2 FYNNEI. The CDR3 runs 10 residues. V dropped 7 bases and J dropped 3 bases, with 4 bases sitting between them. The CDR3 reads CASNSYEQYF. The CDR3 DNA sequence: TGTGCCAGCAACAGCTACGAGCAGTACTTC.

CDR3: CASSSRLAGGTDTQYF. CDR3 coding DNA: TGTGCCAGCAGCTCTAGACTAGCTGGGGGCACAGATACGCAGTATTTT. V and J are TRBV7-8 and TRBJ2-3; 7 bases agree with TRBD2. V lost 4 bases to trimming and J lost 1 base; unmatched junction nucleotides: 8. The CDR3 length is 16 residues. Germline V gene sequence: CDR1 SGHVS, CDR2 FQNEAQ.

The V and J genes are TRBV7-2 and TRBJ2-7; D is unclear. Trimming pared 4 bases from V and 3 bases from J, leaving 10 bases between. The CDR3 has 13 residues. The germline V gene has CDR1 SGHTA and CDR2 FQGNSA. As DNA, the CDR3 is TGTGCCAGCAGCTCATCCTTCAGCTACGAGCAGTACTTC. It is translated as CASSSSFSYEQYF.

The rearrangement joins TRBV11-3 to TRBJ2-1, with D possibly matching TRBD2 (5 bases). The CDR3 totals 15 residues. V lost 1 base and J 10 bases, leaving 17 bases between the germline ends. Germline CDR1 is SGHNT and CDR2 is YENEEA. Here the CDR3 DNA reads TGTGCCAGCAGCTTAGTCCGGGAAGTCAGTGAGGAGCAGTTCTTC. Translation gives CASSLVREVSEEQFF.

The V call is TRBV6-4, the J call TRBJ1-2, with D hard to call. Germline V gene lookup returns CDR1 MRHNA and CDR2 SNTAGT. There are 12 residues in the CDR3. Trimming removed 7 bases at V and 3 bases at J, with 9 bases between. The CDR3 sequence: CASTGQHYGYTF. DNA of the CDR3: TGTGCCAGCACTGGGCAGCACTATGGCTACACCTTC.